The sequence of this T cell receptor (beta chain) was determined in a study of blood T cell repertoires in COVID-19. About the study: Both acute and convalescent COVID-19 samples were obtained from the United States, Italy and Spain. T cells, B-cell-depleted T cells, or PBMCs supplied cDNA or gDNA.

Per the original methods: Amplified reference gene primers provided the basis for estimating nucleated cell counts. Method: immunoSEQ multiplex PCR; TCRdb's copy keeps in-frame clones and lacks some. The V and J calls and clone size come from that table; D and trimming were worked out from the DNA. The table lists fewer than 40,000 clones, approximately 88% of them singletons, with 0.5% to 0.7% in the top ten. V lost 0 bases and J 5 bases, leaving 8 bases between the germline ends. The CDR3 consists of 14 residues. The sample was peripheral blood. The rearrangement links TRBV5-3 to TRBJ1-4; D call uncertain. TRBV5-3 falls under the ORF class, with uncertain function. The TCR sequence derives from a woman in her forties with active or convalescent COVID-19. Here the CDR3 DNA reads TGTGCCAGAAGCTTGGCCGGGTTCAATGAAAAACTGTTTTTT. This encodes CARSLAGFNEKLFF.